These 20 T cell receptor beta chains were sequenced from one sample in a study of cytomegalovirus exposure and HLA in healthy donors. PCR used 60 Vbeta primers and 13 Jbeta primers. Assay used: immunoSEQ multiplex PCR; TCRdb lists only in-frame clones, some missing. The sample includes some 140,000 clones, 80% of them seen just once. Sequencing was performed on PBMCs. The receptors stem from a male donor in good health and CMV-seropositive.

This clone has a handful of counts. The rearrangement joins TRBV7-9 to TRBJ1-4, with 8 nucleotides matching TRBD1. CDR1 is SEHNR and CDR2 is FQNEAQ in the germline V gene (reference sequence). The CDR3 totals 12 residues. This CDR3 is CPRNRGNEKLFF. For the CDR3, the DNA is TGTCCTCGGAACAGGGGGAATGAAAAACTGTTTTTT. Full variable domain (missing parts from reference TRBV7-9 and TRBJ1-4): DTGVSQNPRHKITKRGQNVTFRCDPISEHNRLYWYRQTLGQGPEFLTYFQNEAQLEKSRLLSDRFSAERPKGSFSTLEIQRTEQGDSAMYLCPRNRGNEKLFFGSGTQLSVL.

The chain carries TRBV7-2 and TRBJ2-7, with D perhaps matching TRBD1 (5 bases). The CDR3 extends over 13 amino acids. CDR1 and CDR2 from the germline V gene are SGHTA and FQGNSA. The V gene lost 2 bases and the J gene lost 2 bases, with 7 bases spanning the gap. This chain's CDR3 is CASSLNRPYEQYF. CDR3 DNA: TGTGCCAGCAGCTTAAACAGGCCCTACGAGCAGTACTTC.

This clone was observed a handful of times. This chain joins TRBV2 and TRBJ2-7; perhaps TRBD1 as D (6 bases). This CDR3 has 15 residues. Germline lookup yields CDR1 SNHLY and CDR2 FYNNEI. V shed 5 bases and J shed 3 bases, with 17 bases lying between them. This CDR3 is CASSYRELGVYEQYF. The DNA of the CDR3 is TGTGCCAGCAGTTACAGGGAGCTAGGGGTCTACGAGCAGTACTTC. The full variable domain, in which reference TRBV2 and TRBJ2-7 provide the parts outside the CDR3, is EPEVTQTPSHQVTQMGQEVILRCVPISNHLYFYWYRQILGQKVEFLVSFYNNEISEKSEIFDDQFSVERPDGSNFTLKIRSTKLEDSAMYFCASSYRELGVYEQYFGPGTRLTVT.

This clone was observed a single time. This chain connects TRBV30 to TRBJ1-1, with 8 positions matching TRBD1. The V and J ends lost 0 bases and 0 bases, in that order; junction bases with no gene match: 9. The CDR3 extends over 17 amino acids. CDR1 is GTSNPN and CDR2 is SVGIG in the germline V gene (reference sequence). The CDR3 sequence is CAWSVPLRDRMNTEAFF. The CDR3 nucleotides are TGTGCCTGGAGTGTTCCCCTCCGGGACAGGATGAACACTGAAGCTTTCTTT.

The J gene is TRBJ2-3, the V gene TRBV13, with TRBD2 matching 12 bases. Unmatched junction bases numbered 8, after V lost 0 bases and J lost 4 bases. There are 18 residues in the CDR3. In germline, CDR1 is PRHDT, CDR2 FYEKMQ (reference sequence). The CDR3 bases are TGTGCCAGCAGCTTAGGTCTAGCGGGGGGGCTTGGCGCAGATACGCAGTATTTT. It codes for CASSLGLAGGLGADTQYF.

V usage is TRBV5-1 and J usage is TRBJ1-2; D may be TRBD1 (5 bases). Trimming shortened V by 1 base and J by 2 bases, and 12 bases separated the two germline ends. The CDR3 length is 15 residues. Germline values: CDR1 SGHRS, CDR2 YFSETQ. CDR3 nucleotides: TGCGCCAGCAGCTTGAGTAAGCCAGGGAACTATGGCTACACCTTC. Translation gives CASSLSKPGNYGYTF.

This clone was observed a single time. The rearrangement links TRBV2 to TRBJ2-7; the match to TRBD2 covers 14 bases. Germline lookup yields CDR1 SNHLY and CDR2 FYNNEI. V gave up 6 bases and J gave up 5 bases; unmatched junction bases: 6. The CDR3 has 15 amino acids. The CDR3 region is CASRVGLAGGDEQYF. CDR3 nucleotide sequence: TGTGCCAGCAGGGTAGGACTAGCGGGAGGTGACGAGCAGTACTTC.

This sequence joins TRBV5-1 and TRBJ2-2; 8 bases are a match to TRBD2. Germline CDR1 is SGHRS and CDR2 is YFSETQ. The CDR3 covers 15 residues. J was trimmed by 1 base and V by 4 bases; bases with no gene match: 3. Here the CDR3 DNA reads TGCGCCAGCAGCGTTAGCGGGGAGAACACCGGGGAGCTGTTTTTT. Translated: CASSVSGENTGELFF.

The chain is built from TRBV6-5 and TRBJ1-2; D call uncertain. Germline CDR1 reads MNHEY; CDR2 reads SVGAGI. The V gene lost 3 bases and the J gene lost 1 base, with 6 bases spanning the gap. There are 13 residues in the CDR3. The CDR3 sequence: CASSYRVNYGYTF. CDR3 DNA: TGTGCCAGCAGTTATCGAGTTAACTATGGCTACACCTTC.

This sequence joins TRBV5-1 and TRBJ1-5, with a possible D match to TRBD1 (5 bases). Germline V gene lookup returns CDR1 SGHRS and CDR2 YFSETQ. Trimming stripped 7 bases from V and 0 bases from J, with 11 bases between. The CDR3 sequence is 14 residues long. This CDR3 reads CASRPGLSNQPQHF. The CDR3 DNA reads as TGCGCCAGCCGACCGGGACTTAGCAATCAGCCCCAGCATTTT. Full variable domain (remainder filled in from reference TRBV5-1 and TRBJ1-5): KAGVTQTPRYLIKTRGQQVTLSCSPISGHRSVSWYQQTPGQGLQFLFEYFSETQRNKGNFPGRFSGRQFSNSRSEMNVSTLELGDSALYLCASRPGLSNQPQHFGDGTRLSIL.

V and J are TRBV6-5 and TRBJ2-7; D is uncertain. The CDR3 is made up of 14 amino acids. V lost 1 base to trimming and J lost 4 bases, with 11 bases between them. Germline V gene data show CDR1 as MNHEY and CDR2 as SVGAGI. The CDR3 sequence is CASSYYGSLYEQYF. The CDR3 DNA reads as TGTGCCAGCAGTTACTACGGTTCTCTGTACGAGCAGTACTTC.

The rearrangement joins TRBV18 to TRBJ2-5, with 7 bases fitting TRBD1. There are 15 residues in the CDR3. Per the germline V gene, CDR1 is KGHSH and CDR2 is LQKENI. V shed 5 bases, J shed 0 bases, and the junction held 6 bases outside the gene matches. The CDR3: CASSATGQNQETQYF. DNA for the CDR3: TGTGCCAGCTCAGCGACAGGGCAAAACCAAGAGACCCAGTACTTC.

This CDR3 reads CASSDPRQLDSGANVLTF. CDR3 DNA sequence: TGTGCCAGCAGCGATCCCCGACAGCTTGACTCTGGGGCCAACGTCCTGACTTTC. The gene calls are TRBV9 and TRBJ2-6, with D possibly matching TRBD1 (5 bases). CDR3 length: 18 residues. Trimming cost V 3 bases and J 0 bases, with 16 bases left between them. Germline-derived CDR1 and CDR2 are SGDLS and YYNGEE.

This chain links TRBV2 with TRBJ2-7; TRBD2 matches 8 bases. This CDR3 has 15 amino acids. Germline V CDR1 and CDR2: SNHLY, FYNNEI. Trimming at V came to 7 bases and at J to 1 base, leaving 9 bases not matched to a gene. The CDR3 bases are TGTGCCAGCATCCCTCGGGAGGGCCGTTCCTACGAGCAGTACTTC. Protein: CASIPREGRSYEQYF.

This clone was found once. The rearrangement joins TRBV9 to TRBJ1-2; 8 bases match TRBD1. From germline, CDR1 is SGDLS and CDR2 YYNGEE. The CDR3 spans 14 residues. The V segment lost 4 bases and the J segment 4 bases; nucleotides outside the gene matches: 6. CDR3 bases: TGTGCCAGCAGCCCGGACAGGGACGCCTATGGCTACACCTTC. Its protein is CASSPDRDAYGYTF.

Only a few counts were recorded for this clone. V usage is TRBV5-1 and J usage is TRBJ2-2, with 11 bases aligning to TRBD2. The CDR3 runs to 15 residues. Trimming removed 4 bases from V and 6 bases from J; junction bases left unmatched: 5. CDR1 and CDR2 from the germline V gene are SGHRS and YFSETQ. The CDR3 region is CASSVSGGAAGELFF. CDR3 DNA: TGCGCCAGCAGCGTTAGCGGGGGGGCCGCCGGGGAGCTGTTTTTT.

V gene TRBV7-8 combines with J gene TRBJ2-5, with 7 bases matching TRBD1. The J call may be mistaken, given a closer DNA end match to TRBJ2-7. There are 14 residues in the CDR3. Germline values: CDR1 SGHVS, CDR2 FQNEAQ. The CDR3 region is CASSLTGPSYEQYF. CDR3 DNA: TGTGCCAGCAGCCTGACAGGGCCCTCCTACGAGCAGTACTTC.

As to this clone: The identical CDR3 is also encoded by other nucleotide sequences in the sample. The chain has TRBV19 and TRBJ1-1; 8 bases agree with TRBD1. Germline values: CDR1 LNHDA, CDR2 SQIVND (reference sequence). Germline trimming cut 4 bases from V and 3 bases from J; bases unmatched to any gene: 1. The CDR3 loop spans 13 amino acids. CDR3 sequence reads: CASSTDRDTEAFF. The DNA for the CDR3 is TGTGCCAGTAGTACGGACAGGGACACTGAAGCTTTCTTT. Full variable domain (remainder filled in from reference TRBV19 and TRBJ1-1): DGGITQSPKYLFRKEGQNVTLSCEQNLNHDAMYWYRQDPGQGLRLIYYSQIVNDFQKGDIAEGYSVSREKKESFPLTVTSAQKNPTAFYLCASSTDRDTEAFFGQGTRLTVV.

The CDR3 sequence is CASTKGTGMGEQFF. CDR3 bases: TGCGCCAGCACCAAGGGGACAGGGATGGGTGAGCAGTTCTTC. The chain carries TRBV5-1 and TRBJ2-1; 9 positions match TRBD1. Germline V gives CDR1 SGHRS, CDR2 YFSETQ. This CDR3 contains 14 residues. The V segment lost 6 bases and the J segment 9 bases; nucleotides outside the gene matches: 10.

This chain links TRBV19 with TRBJ2-1; D may be TRBD1 (6 bases). Germline assignment: CDR1 LNHDA and CDR2 SQIVND (reference sequence). This CDR3 spans 13 amino acids. V was cut by 10 bases and J by 3 bases, with 13 bases left in between. The CDR3 loop reads CATLQDSYNEQFF. The CDR3 nucleotides are TGTGCCACCCTACAGGACAGCTACAATGAGCAGTTCTTC.